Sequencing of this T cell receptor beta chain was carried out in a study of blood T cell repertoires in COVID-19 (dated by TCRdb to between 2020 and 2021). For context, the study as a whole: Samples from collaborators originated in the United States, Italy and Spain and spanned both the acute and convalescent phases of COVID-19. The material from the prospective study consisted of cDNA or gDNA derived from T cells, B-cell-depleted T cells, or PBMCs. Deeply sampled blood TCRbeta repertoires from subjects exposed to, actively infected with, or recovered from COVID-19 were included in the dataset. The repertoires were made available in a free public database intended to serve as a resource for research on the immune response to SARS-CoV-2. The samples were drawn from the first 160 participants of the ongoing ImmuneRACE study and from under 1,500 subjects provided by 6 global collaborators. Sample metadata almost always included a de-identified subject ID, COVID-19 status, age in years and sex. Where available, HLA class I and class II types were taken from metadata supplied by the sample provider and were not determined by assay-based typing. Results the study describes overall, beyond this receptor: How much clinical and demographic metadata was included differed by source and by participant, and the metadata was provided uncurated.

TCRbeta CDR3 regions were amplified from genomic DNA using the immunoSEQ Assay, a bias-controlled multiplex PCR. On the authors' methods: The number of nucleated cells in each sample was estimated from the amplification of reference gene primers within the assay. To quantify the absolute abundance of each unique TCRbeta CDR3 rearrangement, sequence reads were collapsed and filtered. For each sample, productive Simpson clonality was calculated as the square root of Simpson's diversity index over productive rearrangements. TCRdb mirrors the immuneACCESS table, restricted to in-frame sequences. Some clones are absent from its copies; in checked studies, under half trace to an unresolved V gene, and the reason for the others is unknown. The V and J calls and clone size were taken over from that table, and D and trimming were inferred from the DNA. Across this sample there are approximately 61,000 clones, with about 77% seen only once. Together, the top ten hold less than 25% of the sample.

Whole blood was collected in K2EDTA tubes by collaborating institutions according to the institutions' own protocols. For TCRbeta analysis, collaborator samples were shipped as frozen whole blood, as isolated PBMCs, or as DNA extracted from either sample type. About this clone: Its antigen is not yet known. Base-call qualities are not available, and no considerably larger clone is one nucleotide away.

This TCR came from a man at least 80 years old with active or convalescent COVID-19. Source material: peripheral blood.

This receptor has the CDR3 CASSLNRDYGYTF. The bases are TGTGCCAGCAGCCTTAACAGGGACTATGGCTACACCTTC. The rearranged chain carries TRBV7-9 and TRBJ1-2, with TRBD1 perhaps the D gene, on 6 matching bases. CDR1 SEHNR and CDR2 FQNEAQ were looked up in the germline V gene (reference sequence). A distance of 10 bases separates the germline ends of V and J, which lose 5 bases and 3 bases respectively. From cysteine to phenylalanine, the CDR3 is 13 amino acids long. Only the CDR3 part of the read is kept: 39 bases, read in frame from the first base.